The 25 T cell receptor beta chains below were found in one sample sequenced in a study of T cell changes during pregnancy in multiple sclerosis. The assay was immunoSEQ multiplex PCR, and TCRdb's table has in-frame clones only and misses some. Of about 100,000 clones detected, more than 85% appear once; the ten largest clones hold about 3.5%. This specimen consisted of peripheral blood, obtained after pregnancy. These receptor sequences come from a female donor with multiple sclerosis, enrolled in a pregnancy study.

This chain connects TRBV7-3 to TRBJ1-2; TRBD1 is a possible D gene (5 bases). This CDR3 is 12 amino acids long. Looked up from germline, CDR1 is SGHTA and CDR2 is FQGTGA. V gave up 2 bases and J gave up 7 bases, with 8 bases separating them. Here the CDR3 DNA reads TGTGCCAGCAGCTTACCGGGGGGTGGCTACACCTTC. It codes for CASSLPGGGYTF. Combining the CDR3 with reference TRBV7-3 and TRBJ1-2 gives the whole variable domain GAGVSQTPSNKVTEKGKYVELRCDPISGHTALYWYRQSLGQGPEFLIYFQGTGAADDSGLPNDRFFAVRPEGSVSTLKIQRTERGDSAVYLCASSLPGGGYTFGSGTRLTVV.

Comment on this clone: In this CDR3 the conserved last residue, phenylalanine or tryptophan, is missing, so a read error is likely. It is unclear where the CDR3 begins or ends on the DNA, so no DNA is shown, and the CDR3 is as TCRdb lists it. The V and J genes are TRBV6-1 and TRBJ2-4; the table's D call of TRBD2 was not tested on the DNA. Germline assignment: CDR1 MNHNS and CDR2 SASEGT. The CDR3 length is 9 residues, termini included. The CDR3 reads CASSEAVRV.

This CDR3 is CASSMGWRGSQETQYF. CDR3 DNA sequence: TGTGCCAGTAGTATGGGATGGCGGGGGTCCCAAGAGACCCAGTACTTC. The chain joins TRBV19 to TRBJ2-5, with 7 bases lining up with TRBD2. This CDR3 comprises 16 residues. After removal of 3 bases from V and 1 base from J, the junction contained 8 bases not matched to a gene. CDR1 is LNHDA, CDR2 SQIVND, per germline (reference sequence).

The V call is TRBV6-6, the J call TRBJ1-1, with a tentative D call TRBD1 (5 bases). There are 12 residues in the CDR3. Germline CDR1 and CDR2: MNHNY and SVGAGI (reference sequence). Trimming cost V 6 bases and J 6 bases, with 11 bases left between them. The CDR3 region has the DNA TGTGCCAGCAGAGATGGACACCCTGAAGCTTTCTTT. Translation gives CASRDGHPEAFF.

This chain links TRBV18 with TRBJ1-5, with unresolved D. Per the germline V gene, CDR1 is KGHSH and CDR2 is LQKENI. The CDR3 loop spans 13 amino acids. Trimming took off 3 bases at V and 5 bases at J, with 8 bases between the two ends. As DNA, the CDR3 is TGTGCCAGCTCACCGGCAGGCGATCAGCCCCAGCATTTT. Its protein product is CASSPAGDQPQHF.

This chain connects TRBV2 to TRBJ1-3, with a tentative D call TRBD1 (6 bases). Trimming left V 6 bases short and J 6 bases short, with 18 bases between. CDR1 is SNHLY, CDR2 FYNNEI, per germline. The CDR3 is 15 amino acids. The CDR3 here is CASSNREGVANTIYF. The CDR3 DNA follows: TGTGCCAGCAGCAACAGGGAAGGGGTTGCAAACACCATATATTTT.

CDR3 DNA sequence: TGTGCCAGAAGCTCTGCACGGACAGGGACCCTTTACTGGCGAAACACCATATATTTT. Translating it yields CARSSARTGTLYWRNTIYF. This chain connects TRBV5-3 to TRBJ1-3; TRBD1 matches at 8 bases. TRBV5-3 counts as an open reading frame of uncertain function. V was clipped by 3 bases and J by 5 bases; unmatched bases: 19. The CDR3 sequence is 19 residues long.

In its sample, this clone was seen once. J is TRBJ1-3 and V is TRBV15; a weak D match, TRBD1 (6 bases). This CDR3 is 19 amino acids long. Germline V gene data show CDR1 as LNHNV and CDR2 as YYDKDF (reference sequence). Between the trimmed V and J ends, which lost 0 bases and 0 bases, there was a span of 18 bases. DNA for the CDR3: TGTGCCACCAGCAGAGAAGGGACAATCGGAGGCCTCTCTGGAAACACCATATATTTT. It codes for CATSREGTIGGLSGNTIYF.

This chain uses TRBV11-3 with TRBJ1-1; D unresolved. This CDR3 is built from 13 residues. Per the germline V gene, CDR1 is SGHNT and CDR2 is YENEEA. Trimming removed 1 base from V and 6 bases from J, with 9 bases in between. This CDR3 reads CASSLGAGAEAFF. The CDR3 DNA is TGTGCCAGCAGCTTAGGGGCGGGAGCTGAAGCTTTCTTT.

The chain carries TRBV6-6 and TRBJ1-6, with 9 bases lining up with TRBD1. The V and J ends lost 9 bases and 8 bases, in that order; junction bases with no gene match: 8. This CDR3 contains 14 residues. The germline V gene encodes CDR1 MNHNY and CDR2 SVGAGI (reference sequence). In DNA, the CDR3 is TGTGCCAGTGTTCCGGACAGGGGAGATTCACCCCTCCACTTT. Amino acids: CASVPDRGDSPLHF.

The chain joins TRBV5-5 to TRBJ2-7; D perhaps matches TRBD1 (5 bases). Trimming cost V 4 bases and J 2 bases, with 13 bases left between them. Germline CDR1 is SGHKS and CDR2 is YYEKEE (reference sequence). CDR3 length equals 14 residues. CDR3 DNA: TGTGCCAGCAGCATGGACACAATAACCTACGAGCAGTACTTC. It encodes CASSMDTITYEQYF. The whole variable domain, remainder taken from reference TRBV5-5 and TRBJ2-7, is DAGVTQSPTHLIKTRGQQVTLRCSPISGHKSVSWYQQVLGQGPQFIFQYYEKEERGRGNFPDRFSARQFPNYSSELNVNALLLGDSALYLCASSMDTITYEQYFGPGTRLTVT.

The rearrangement links TRBV15 to TRBJ2-2; possibly TRBD1 for D (5 bases). The CDR3 totals 14 residues. CDR1 and CDR2 from the germline V gene are LNHNV and YYDKDF (reference sequence). V shed 1 base and J shed 6 bases, with 9 bases lying between them. CDR3 loop: CATSRVQESGELFF. CDR3 in DNA: TGTGCCACCAGCAGAGTACAGGAATCCGGGGAGCTGTTTTTT.

The V gene is TRBV5-4, the J gene TRBJ1-3; D is ambiguous. This CDR3 spans 15 amino acids. Trimming left V 4 bases short and J 0 bases short, with 11 bases between. Germline CDR1 SGHNT, CDR2 YYREEE (reference sequence). Here the CDR3 reads CASSQGLGSGNTIYF. For the CDR3, the DNA is TGTGCCAGCAGCCAAGGACTTGGCTCTGGAAACACCATATATTTT. The entire variable domain, with the rest obtained from reference TRBV5-4 and TRBJ1-3, is as follows: ETGVTQSPTHLIKTRGQQVTLRCSSQSGHNTVSWYQQALGQGPQFIFQYYREEENGRGNFPPRFSGLQFPNYSSELNVNALELDDSALYLCASSQGLGSGNTIYFGEGSWLTVV.

V usage is TRBV19 and J usage is TRBJ2-3; 9 bases align to TRBD2. There are 16 residues in the CDR3. With V trimmed by 6 bases and J by 0 bases, 7 bases remained unmatched. Germline CDR1 LNHDA, CDR2 SQIVND (reference sequence). CDR3 DNA sequence: TGTGCCAGTAGGGATAGCGGGGGCCCGAGCACAGATACGCAGTATTTT. Translation gives CASRDSGGPSTDTQYF.

J is TRBJ2-7 and V is TRBV6-1, with 7 nucleotides matching TRBD1. There are 14 residues in the CDR3. Germline V lookup: CDR1 MNHNS, CDR2 SASEGT. J was trimmed by 4 bases and V by 7 bases; bases with no gene match: 10. The CDR3 coding sequence is TGTGCCAGCATTCGATCCGGGACAGTATACGAGCAGTACTTC. Translated, it gives CASIRSGTVYEQYF.

This clone was recorded once. V gene TRBV7-3 combines with J gene TRBJ2-3; D is uncertain. V lost 2 bases and J lost 4, with 7 bases in between. The CDR3 is made up of 13 amino acids. Germline-derived CDR1 and CDR2 are SGHTA and FQGTGA. CDR3 nucleotide sequence: TGTGCCAGCAGCTTATTTCCGTCAGATACGCAGTATTTT. Its translation: CASSLFPSDTQYF.

The V and J genes are TRBV11-2 and TRBJ2-3; TRBD1 is a possible D gene (5 bases). CDR3 length equals 15 residues. CDR1 is SGHAT, CDR2 FQNNGV, per germline. Trimming removed 5 bases from V and 6 bases from J, with 18 bases in between. The DNA for the CDR3 is TGTGCCAGCAGCCAACGGGCCAGGGTGGGGGATACGCAGTATTTT. It specifies CASSQRARVGDTQYF.

The chain recombines TRBV18 with TRBJ1-1, with a tentative D call TRBD1 (5 bases). V lost 2 bases and J 4 bases, leaving 11 bases between the germline ends. Germline lookup yields CDR1 KGHSH and CDR2 LQKENI. The CDR3 has 14 residues. The CDR3 DNA reads TGTGCCAGCTCACCATCTTGGGGGGGCACTGAAGCTTTCTTT. Its protein is CASSPSWGGTEAFF.

The chain employs TRBV28 and TRBJ1-6; D possibly corresponds to TRBD1 (5 bases). Per the germline V gene, CDR1 is MDHEN and CDR2 is SYDVKM. The V and J ends lost 9 bases and 8 bases respectively, with 17 bases between them. This CDR3 has 14 residues. CDR3 nucleotides: TGTGCCAGTAAGACAGCACCTTCTTATTCACCCCTCCACTTT. Translation: CASKTAPSYSPLHF.

This chain joins TRBV27 and TRBJ1-2; D perhaps matches TRBD1 (5 bases). The CDR3 is 16 residues long. V gave up 4 bases and J gave up 7 bases, with 22 bases separating them. Germline-derived CDR1 and CDR2 are MNHEY and SMNVEV (reference sequence). Written as DNA, the CDR3 is TGTGCCAGCAGTTCAGGTTGGGGGACTGATCGTGGTGGCTACACCTTC. Translating it yields CASSSGWGTDRGGYTF.

The rearrangement joins TRBV19 to TRBJ1-1; 8 bases are a match to TRBD1. This CDR3 contains 14 residues. Germline lookup yields CDR1 LNHDA and CDR2 SQIVND (reference sequence). The junction had 4 bases not matched to a gene; V was cut back by 6 bases and J by 1 base. The CDR3 reads CASSLGTGNTEAFF. For the CDR3, the DNA is TGTGCCAGTAGCCTCGGGACAGGGAACACTGAAGCTTTCTTT.

The chain is built from TRBV6-6 and TRBJ1-1; D might be TRBD1 (6 bases). The CDR3 has 15 amino acids. With 6 bases removed from V and 7 bases from J, the gap between germline ends came to 21 bases. Germline V gene data show CDR1 as MNHNY and CDR2 as SVGAGI (reference sequence). CDR3 nucleotide sequence: TGTGCCAGCAGCTGGCCACAGGGCGGGTTTGGTGAAGCTTTCTTT. It specifies CASSWPQGGFGEAFF.

The rearrangement joins TRBV13 to TRBJ2-5; D remains unclear. V lost 7 bases, J lost 5 bases, and 11 bases lay in between. The germline CDR1 and CDR2 sequences are PRHDT and FYEKMQ (reference sequence). This CDR3 is 12 amino acids long. The CDR3 DNA is TGTGCCAGCACAGCAGGTCACGAGACCCAGTACTTC. Amino acids: CASTAGHETQYF.

V and J are TRBV4-2 and TRBJ2-5; TRBD2 matches 8 bases. The CDR3 sequence is 16 residues long. The ends lost 1 base at V and 2 bases at J; junction bases unmatched: 6. Germline V lookup: CDR1 LGHNA, CDR2 YNFKEQ. CDR3 sequence reads: CASSQGMIAGQETQYF. CDR3 nucleotide sequence: TGTGCCAGCAGCCAAGGGATGATAGCGGGGCAAGAGACCCAGTACTTC.

The chain uses TRBV18 and TRBJ1-1; possibly TRBD1 for D (5 bases). This CDR3 contains 15 residues. Germline lookup yields CDR1 KGHSH and CDR2 LQKENI. V was trimmed by 0 bases and J by 5 bases, leaving 13 bases between them. Here the CDR3 reads CASSPPVGGRTEAFF. The CDR3 coding sequence is TGTGCCAGCTCACCACCGGTGGGGGGGAGGACTGAAGCTTTCTTT.